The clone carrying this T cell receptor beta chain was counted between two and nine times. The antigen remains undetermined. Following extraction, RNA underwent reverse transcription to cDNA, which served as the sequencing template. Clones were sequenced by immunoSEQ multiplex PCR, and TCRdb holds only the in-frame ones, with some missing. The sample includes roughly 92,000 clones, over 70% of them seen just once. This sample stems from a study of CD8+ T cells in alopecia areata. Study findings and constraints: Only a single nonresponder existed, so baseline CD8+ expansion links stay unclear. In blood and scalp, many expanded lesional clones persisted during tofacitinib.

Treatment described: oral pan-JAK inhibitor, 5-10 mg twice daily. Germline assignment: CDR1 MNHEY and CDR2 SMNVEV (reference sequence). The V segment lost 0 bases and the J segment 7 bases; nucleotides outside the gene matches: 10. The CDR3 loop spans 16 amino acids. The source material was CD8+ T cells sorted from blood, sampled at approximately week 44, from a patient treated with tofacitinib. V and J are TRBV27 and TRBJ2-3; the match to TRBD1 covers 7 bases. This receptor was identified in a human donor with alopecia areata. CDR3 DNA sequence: TGTGCCAGCAGTTTATCGTTAGGAGACAGGGTACATACGCAGTATTTT. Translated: CASSLSLGDRVHTQYF.